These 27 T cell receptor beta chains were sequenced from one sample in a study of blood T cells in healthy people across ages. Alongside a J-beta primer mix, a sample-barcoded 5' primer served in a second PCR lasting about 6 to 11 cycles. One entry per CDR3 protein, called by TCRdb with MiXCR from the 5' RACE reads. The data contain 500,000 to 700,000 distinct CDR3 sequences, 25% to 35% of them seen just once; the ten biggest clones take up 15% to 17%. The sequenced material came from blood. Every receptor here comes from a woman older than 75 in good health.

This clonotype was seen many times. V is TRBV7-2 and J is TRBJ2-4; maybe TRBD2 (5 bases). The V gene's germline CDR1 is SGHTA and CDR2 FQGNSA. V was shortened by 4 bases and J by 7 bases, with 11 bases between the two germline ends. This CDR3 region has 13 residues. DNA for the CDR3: TGTGCCAGCAGCTCGGGGAGAGATAACATTCAGTACTTC. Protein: CASSSGRDNIQYF. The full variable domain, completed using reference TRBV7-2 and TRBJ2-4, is GAGVSQSPSNKVTEKGKDVELRCDPISGHTALYWYRQSLGQGLEFLIYFQGNSAPDKSGLPSDRFSAERTGGSVSTLTIQRTQQEDSAVYLCASSSGRDNIQYFGAGTRLSVL.

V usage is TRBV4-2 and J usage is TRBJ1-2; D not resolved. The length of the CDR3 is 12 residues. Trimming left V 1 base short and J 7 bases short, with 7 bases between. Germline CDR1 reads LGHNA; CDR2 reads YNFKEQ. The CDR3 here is CASSQGRGGYTF. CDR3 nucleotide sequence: TGTGCCAGCAGCCAAGGACGGGGTGGCTACACCTTC.

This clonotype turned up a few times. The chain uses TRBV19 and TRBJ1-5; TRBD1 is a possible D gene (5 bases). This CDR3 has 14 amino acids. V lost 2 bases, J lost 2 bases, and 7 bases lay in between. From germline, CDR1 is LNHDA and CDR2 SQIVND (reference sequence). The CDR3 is CASSIQGGNQPQHF. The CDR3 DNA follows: TGTGCCAGTAGTATACAGGGTGGCAATCAGCCCCAGCATTTT. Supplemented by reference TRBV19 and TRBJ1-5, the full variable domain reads DGGITQSPKYLFRKEGQNVTLSCEQNLNHDAMYWYRQDPGQGLRLIYYSQIVNDFQKGDIAEGYSVSREKKESFPLTVTSAQKNPTAFYLCASSIQGGNQPQHFGDGTRLSIL.

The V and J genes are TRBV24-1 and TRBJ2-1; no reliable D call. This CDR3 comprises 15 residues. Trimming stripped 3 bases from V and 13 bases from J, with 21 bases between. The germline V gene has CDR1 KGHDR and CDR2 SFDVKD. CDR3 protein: CATSDDPGKRETQFF. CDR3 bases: TGTGCCACCAGTGATGACCCGGGTAAGAGAGAGACCCAGTTCTTC.

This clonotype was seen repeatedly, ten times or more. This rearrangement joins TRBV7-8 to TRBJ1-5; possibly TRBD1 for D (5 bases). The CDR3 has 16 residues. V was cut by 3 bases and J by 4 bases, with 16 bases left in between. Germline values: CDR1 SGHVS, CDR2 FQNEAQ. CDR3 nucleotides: TGTGCCAGCAGCTTTGAACCGGGACGTCAAAATCAGCCCCAGCATTTT. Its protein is CASSFEPGRQNQPQHF.

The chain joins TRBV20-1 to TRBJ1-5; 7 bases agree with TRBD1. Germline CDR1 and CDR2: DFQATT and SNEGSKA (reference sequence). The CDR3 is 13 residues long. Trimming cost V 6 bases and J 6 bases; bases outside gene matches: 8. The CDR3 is CSARQGLGQPQHF. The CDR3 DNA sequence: TGCAGTGCGAGACAGGGTCTTGGTCAGCCCCAGCATTTT.

The CDR3 sequence is CASSSSTGLTEAFF. The CDR3 DNA follows: TGCGCCAGCAGCTCATCGACAGGGTTGACTGAAGCTTTCTTT. V is TRBV5-1 and J is TRBJ1-1, with 7 bases fitting TRBD1. The CDR3 sequence is 14 residues long. With V trimmed by 3 bases and J by 5 bases, 7 bases remained unmatched. The germline V gene has CDR1 SGHRS and CDR2 YFSETQ.

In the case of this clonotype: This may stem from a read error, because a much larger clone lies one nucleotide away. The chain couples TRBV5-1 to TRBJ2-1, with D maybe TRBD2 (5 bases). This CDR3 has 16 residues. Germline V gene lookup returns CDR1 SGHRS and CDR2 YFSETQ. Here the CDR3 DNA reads TGCACCAGCAGCCCCGGAGTCGCGGGCTCCTACAATGAGCAGTTCTTC. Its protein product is CTSSPGVAGSYNEQFF.

CDR3 sequence: CATRGSGHTIYF. The DNA of the CDR3 is TGTGCCACCAGGGGGTCGGGACACACCATATATTTT. The V call is TRBV27, the J call TRBJ1-3; TRBD1 matches at 7 bases. The germline CDR1 and CDR2 sequences are MNHEY and SMNVEV (reference sequence). This CDR3 is built from 12 residues. V shed 10 bases, J shed 8 bases, and the junction held 8 bases outside the gene matches.

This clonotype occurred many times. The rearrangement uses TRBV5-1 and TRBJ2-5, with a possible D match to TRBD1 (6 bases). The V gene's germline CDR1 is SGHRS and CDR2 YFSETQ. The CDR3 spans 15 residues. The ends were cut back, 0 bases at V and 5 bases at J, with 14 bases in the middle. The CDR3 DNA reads TGCGCCAGCAGCTTGGCCCAGGGGTCGGGTGAGACCCAGTACTTC. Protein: CASSLAQGSGETQYF.

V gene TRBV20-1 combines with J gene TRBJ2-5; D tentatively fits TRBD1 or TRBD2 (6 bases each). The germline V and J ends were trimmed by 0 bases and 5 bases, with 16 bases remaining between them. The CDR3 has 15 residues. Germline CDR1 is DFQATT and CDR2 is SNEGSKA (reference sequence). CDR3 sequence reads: CSARDLTGAGETQYF. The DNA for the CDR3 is TGCAGTGCTAGAGATCTTACGGGGGCGGGGGAGACCCAGTACTTC.

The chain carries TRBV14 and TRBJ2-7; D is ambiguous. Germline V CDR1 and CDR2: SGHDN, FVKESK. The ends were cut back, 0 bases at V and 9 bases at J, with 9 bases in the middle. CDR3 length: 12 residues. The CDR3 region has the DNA TGTGCCAGCAGCCAAGATAGGGTTGTGCAGTACTTC. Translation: CASSQDRVVQYF.

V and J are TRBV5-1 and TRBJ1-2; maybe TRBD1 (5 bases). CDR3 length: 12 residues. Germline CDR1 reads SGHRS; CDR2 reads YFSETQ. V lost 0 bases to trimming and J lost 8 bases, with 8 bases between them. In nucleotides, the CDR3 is TGCGCCAGCAGCTTGGAGGGGAGCGGCTACACCTTC. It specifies CASSLEGSGYTF. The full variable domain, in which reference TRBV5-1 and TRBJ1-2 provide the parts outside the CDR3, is KAGVTQTPRYLIKTRGQQVTLSCSPISGHRSVSWYQQTPGQGLQFLFEYFSETQRNKGNFPGRFSGRQFSNSRSEMNVSTLELGDSALYLCASSLEGSGYTFGSGTRLTVV.

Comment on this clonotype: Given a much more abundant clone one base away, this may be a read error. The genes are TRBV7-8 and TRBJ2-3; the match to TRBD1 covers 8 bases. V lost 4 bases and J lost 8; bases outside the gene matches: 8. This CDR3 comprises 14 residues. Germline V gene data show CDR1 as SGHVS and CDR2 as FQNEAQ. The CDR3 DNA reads TGTGCCAGCAGCTACAGAAACAGGGGGTTTACGCAGTATTTT. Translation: CASSYRNRGFTQYF.

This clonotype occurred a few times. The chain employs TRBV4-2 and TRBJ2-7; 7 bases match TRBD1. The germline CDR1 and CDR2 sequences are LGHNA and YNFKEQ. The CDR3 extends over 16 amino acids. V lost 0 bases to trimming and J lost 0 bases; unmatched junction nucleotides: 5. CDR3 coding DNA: TGTGCCAGCAGCCAAGATAGGGACAGCCCCTCCTACGAGCAGTACTTC. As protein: CASSQDRDSPSYEQYF.

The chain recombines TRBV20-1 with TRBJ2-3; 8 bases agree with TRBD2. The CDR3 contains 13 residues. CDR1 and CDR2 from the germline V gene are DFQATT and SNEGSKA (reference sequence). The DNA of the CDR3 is TGCAGCGATGCGGTAGCGGGGACCCCTACGCAGTATTTT. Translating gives CSDAVAGTPTQYF.

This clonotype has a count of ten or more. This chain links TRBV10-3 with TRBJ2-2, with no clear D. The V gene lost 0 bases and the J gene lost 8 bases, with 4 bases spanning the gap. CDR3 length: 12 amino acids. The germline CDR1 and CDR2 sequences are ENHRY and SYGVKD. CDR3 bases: TGTGCCATCAGTGAGTCAAAGGGGGAGCTGTTTTTT. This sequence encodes CAISESKGELFF.

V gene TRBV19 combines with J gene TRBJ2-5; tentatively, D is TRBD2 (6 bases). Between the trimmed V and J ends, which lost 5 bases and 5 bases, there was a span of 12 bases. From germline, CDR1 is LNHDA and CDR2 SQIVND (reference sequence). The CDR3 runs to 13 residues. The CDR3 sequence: CASSSQAGETQYF. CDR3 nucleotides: TGTGCCAGTAGTTCCCAGGCGGGGGAGACCCAGTACTTC. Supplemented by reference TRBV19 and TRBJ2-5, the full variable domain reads DGGITQSPKYLFRKEGQNVTLSCEQNLNHDAMYWYRQDPGQGLRLIYYSQIVNDFQKGDIAEGYSVSREKKESFPLTVTSAQKNPTAFYLCASSSQAGETQYFGPGTRLLVL.

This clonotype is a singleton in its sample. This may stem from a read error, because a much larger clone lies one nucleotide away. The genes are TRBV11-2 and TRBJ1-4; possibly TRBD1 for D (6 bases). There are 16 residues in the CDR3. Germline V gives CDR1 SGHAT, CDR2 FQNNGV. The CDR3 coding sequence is TGTGCCAGCAGCTTATTCCAGGACAGCCCCAATGGAAAACTGTTTTTT. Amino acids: CASSLFQDSPNGKLFF.

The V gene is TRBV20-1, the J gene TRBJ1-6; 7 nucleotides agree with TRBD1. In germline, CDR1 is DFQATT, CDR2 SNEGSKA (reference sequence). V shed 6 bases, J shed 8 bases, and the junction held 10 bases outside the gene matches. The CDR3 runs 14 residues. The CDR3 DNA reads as TGCAGTGCCAAGCCGGGACAGCCCTATTCACCCCTCCACTTT. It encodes CSAKPGQPYSPLHF.

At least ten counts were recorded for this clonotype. CDR3 residues: CASNPRRASQETQYF. In DNA, the CDR3 is TGTGCCAGCAATCCCCGGAGGGCTTCTCAAGAGACCCAGTACTTC. The chain carries TRBV27 and TRBJ2-5; possibly TRBD2 for D (6 bases). The V gene's germline CDR1 is MNHEY and CDR2 SMNVEV (reference sequence). The CDR3 contains 15 residues. The V gene lost 7 bases and the J gene lost 2 bases, with 17 bases spanning the gap.

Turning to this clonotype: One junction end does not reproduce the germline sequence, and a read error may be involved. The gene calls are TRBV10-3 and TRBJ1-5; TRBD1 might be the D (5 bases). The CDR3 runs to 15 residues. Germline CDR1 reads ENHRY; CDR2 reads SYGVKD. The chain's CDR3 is CAISEGTVDNQPQHF. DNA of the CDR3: TGTGCCATTAGTGAGGGGACGGTTGACAATCAGCCCCAGCATTTT.

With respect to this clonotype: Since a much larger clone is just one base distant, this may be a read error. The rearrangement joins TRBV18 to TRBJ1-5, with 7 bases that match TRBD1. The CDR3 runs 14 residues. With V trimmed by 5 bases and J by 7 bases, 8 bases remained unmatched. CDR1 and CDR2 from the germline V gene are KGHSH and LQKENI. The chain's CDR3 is CASSSEQGRQPQHF. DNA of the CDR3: TGTGCCAGCTCATCTGAACAGGGGCGCCAGCCCCAGCATTTT.

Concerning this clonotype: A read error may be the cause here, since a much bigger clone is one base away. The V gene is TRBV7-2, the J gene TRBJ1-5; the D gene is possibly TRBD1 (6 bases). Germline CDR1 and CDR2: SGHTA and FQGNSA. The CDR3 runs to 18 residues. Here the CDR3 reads CASSLVRPGEWSNLPQHF. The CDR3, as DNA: TGTGCCAGCAGCTTAGTTCGGCCAGGGGAATGGAGCAATCTGCCCCAGCATTTT.

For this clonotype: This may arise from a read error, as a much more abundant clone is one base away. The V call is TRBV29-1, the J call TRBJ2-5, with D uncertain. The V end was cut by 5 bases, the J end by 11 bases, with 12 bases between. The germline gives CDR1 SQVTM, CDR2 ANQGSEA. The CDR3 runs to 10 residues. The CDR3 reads CSVKSLEQYF. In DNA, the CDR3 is TGCAGCGTTAAAAGCCTTGAGCAGTACTTC.

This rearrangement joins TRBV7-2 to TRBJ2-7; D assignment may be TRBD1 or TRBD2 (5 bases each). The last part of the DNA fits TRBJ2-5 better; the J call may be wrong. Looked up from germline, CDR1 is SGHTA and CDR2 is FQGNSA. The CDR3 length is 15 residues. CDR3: CASSPSAGARGTQYF. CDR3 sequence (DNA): TGTGCCAGCAGCCCCTCGGCCGGGGCGAGGGGGACCCAGTACTTC.

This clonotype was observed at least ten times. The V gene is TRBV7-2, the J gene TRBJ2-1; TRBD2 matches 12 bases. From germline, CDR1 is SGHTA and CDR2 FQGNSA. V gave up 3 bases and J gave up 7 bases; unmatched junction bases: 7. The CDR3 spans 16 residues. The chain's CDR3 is CASSLTGLAGTNEQFF. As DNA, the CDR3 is TGTGCCAGCAGCTTGACCGGACTAGCGGGGACAAATGAGCAGTTCTTC.